This T cell receptor (beta chain) was obtained from a study of cytomegalovirus exposure and HLA in healthy donors. About the research overall: The 500 to 750 first-cohort repertoires and the 130 or so validation repertoires shared the same platform, a later analysis reported. Study conclusions and caveats: Three CMV-associated chains proved CMV antigen-specific in vitro. A later analysis found first-cohort TCR clusters tended to co-occur in the 120 validation repertoires.

The CDR3 is 18 amino acids. From germline, CDR1 is LGHNA and CDR2 YNFKEQ. V shed 3 bases, J shed 5 bases, and the junction held 18 bases outside the gene matches. From the roughly 110-subject validation cohort, which was separate from the approximately 700-subject first cohort, the donors were drawn. Method: immunoSEQ multiplex PCR; TCRdb's copy keeps in-frame clones and lacks some. The sample has about 130,000 clones, roughly nine tenths seen once. As regards this clone: Its antigen is still unknown.

The receptor comes from a man aged 30 to 39 in good health and CMV-seronegative. The chain employs TRBV4-2 and TRBJ2-7, with TRBD2 matching 8 bases. The specimen was PBMCs. CDR3 loop: CASSQDGRGGTSSDEQYF. As DNA, the CDR3 is TGTGCCAGCAGCCAGGACGGGCGTGGGGGGACTAGTAGCGACGAGCAGTACTTC.